The rows below give T cell receptor beta chains drawn from one sample of a study of blood T cells in healthy people across ages. TCRdb re-called the 5' RACE reads with MiXCR, one entry per CDR3 protein. Of 1.2 million to 1.5 million distinct CDR3 sequences listed, around two fifths are singletons. Sequenced material: blood. Every receptor here comes from a woman in her late teens or twenties in good health. Both conserved end residues are part of each CDR3. D genes are given only for firm matches. Expanded clones are given a class, and other clones once, few, many or no size at all.

CDR3	DNA	V	size	J	D
CASSLIVGVLYEQYF	TGTGCCAGCAGTCTTATCGTGGGGGTCCTCTACGAGCAGTACTTC	TRBV12-3/TRBV12-4	few	TRBJ2-7	-
CASSRGVGVVNTEAFF	TGTGCCAGCAGTCGGGGTGTGGGGGTCGTGAACACTGAAGCTTTCTTT	TRBV28	-	TRBJ1-1	-
CASSLYRGTTDTQYF	TGCGCCAGCAGCTTATACAGGGGAACAACAGATACGCAGTATTTT	TRBV5-1	-	TRBJ2-3	TRBD1
CASSPVLGYGYTF	TGTGCCAGCAGCCCTGTACTGGGCTATGGCTACACCTTC	TRBV12-3/TRBV12-4	-	TRBJ1-2	-
CASSPQSVGVAFF	TGTGCCAGCAGCCCACAGTCAGTAGGGGTAGCTTTCTTT	TRBV3-1	-	TRBJ1-1	-
CASRQLGPGGYTF	TGTGCCAGCAGACAGCTGGGGCCGGGAGGCTACACCTTC	TRBV5-6	-	TRBJ1-2	-
CAISESGDRDEQFF	TGTGCCATCAGTGAGTCGGGCGATAGGGATGAGCAGTTCTTC	TRBV10-3	-	TRBJ2-1	-
CASSPVGLDSFNEQFF	TGCGCCAGCAGCCCGGTCGGTCTGGACAGTTTCAATGAGCAGTTCTTC	TRBV5-1	-	TRBJ2-1	-
CASSHGPLGGRDGYTF	TGTGCCAGCAGCCATGGGCCCCTTGGCGGGAGGGATGGCTACACCTTC	TRBV3-1	-	TRBJ1-2	-
CASSGLAGEQFF	TGTGCCAGCAGTGGCCTAGCGGGAGAGCAGTTCTTC	TRBV6-1	-	TRBJ2-1	TRBD2